A selection of T cell receptor beta chains follows, all from one sample in a study of blood T cell repertoires in COVID-19. Sequencing used immunoSEQ multiplex PCR; TCRdb keeps in-frame clones, though not all of them. In the table there are approximately 170,000 clones, roughly four fifths of which are singletons. Material: peripheral blood. The receptors were gathered from a man in his fifties or sixties with active or convalescent COVID-19. Each CDR3 is given with its conserved first and last residue. The D gene is left open where the match is weak. For some rows the clone size is stated as once, few or many, or as a class when expanded; others skip it.

DNA: TGTGCCAGCAGCTTGGCCGGGACAGGGGCTGGTGAAGCTTTCTTT
CDR3: CASSLAGTGAGEAFF
J: TRBJ1-1
V: TRBV7-9
size: NA
D: TRBD1

DNA: TGTGCCAGCAGACGCCTCCGGACTAGCGAACGAGAGACCCAGTACTTC
CDR3: CASRRLRTSERETQYF
J: TRBJ2-5
V: TRBV3-1/TRBV3-2
size: NA
D: TRBD2

DNA: TGTGCCAGCAGACAACCTAGCGGGGGTAGCACAGATACGCAGTATTTT
CDR3: CASRQPSGGSTDTQYF
J: TRBJ2-3
V: TRBV4-2
size: NA
D: TRBD2

DNA: TGTGCCAGCCGGCTGGGACTAGGAGCCTACGAGCAGTACTTC
CDR3: CASRLGLGAYEQYF
J: TRBJ2-7
V: TRBV27
size: NA
D: TRBD2

DNA: TGCGCCAGCAGCCAGTCACTAGCGGGAGATATGAATGAGCAGTTCTTC
CDR3: CASSQSLAGDMNEQFF
J: TRBJ2-1
V: TRBV4-1
size: NA
D: TRBD2

DNA: TGTGCCAGCAGCGCGGACGGGGATTTTAATTCACCCCTCCACTTT
CDR3: CASSADGDFNSPLHF
J: TRBJ1-6
V: TRBV13
size: NA
D: NA

DNA: TGTGCCAGCTCACCTCTTCCAGGGGACAATTCACCCCTCCACTTT
CDR3: CASSPLPGDNSPLHF
J: TRBJ1-6
V: TRBV18
size: NA
D: NA

DNA: TGTGCCAGCAGTTTTCTAGGGGGGGAGGATACGCAGTATTTT
CDR3: CASSFLGGEDTQYF
J: TRBJ2-3
V: TRBV27
size: once
D: NA

DNA: TGTGCCAGCGCGGCCAACACCGGGGAGCTGTTTTTT
CDR3: CASAANTGELFF
J: TRBJ2-2
V: TRBV6-5
size: NA
D: NA

DNA: TGTGCCAGCAGGACAGAGACAAACACTGAAGCTTTCTTT
CDR3: CASRTETNTEAFF
J: TRBJ1-1
V: TRBV2
size: once
D: NA

DNA: TGTGCCAGCAGTTTCCCCGGGGGCACAGATACGCAGTATTTT
CDR3: CASSFPGGTDTQYF
J: TRBJ2-3
V: TRBV28
size: NA
D: NA

DNA: TGCGCCAGTAGCCCGCGACAGGGTAGCTCCTACGAGCAGTACTTC
CDR3: CASSPRQGSSYEQYF
J: TRBJ2-7
V: TRBV5-1
size: NA
D: TRBD1

DNA: TGCAGCGCCGGACAGGGCGGCTATGGCTACACCTTC
CDR3: CSAGQGGYGYTF
J: TRBJ1-2
V: TRBV29-1
size: few
D: TRBD1

DNA: TGTGCCAGCTCACCAATGGACAGGGGGCTGGGCAATGAGCAGTTCTTC
CDR3: CASSPMDRGLGNEQFF
J: TRBJ2-1
V: TRBV18
size: NA
D: TRBD1

DNA: TGTGCCAGCAGCTTGGGTAATTTAAGGGGCTACGAGCAGTACTTC
CDR3: CASSLGNLRGYEQYF
J: TRBJ2-7
V: TRBV5-5
size: NA
D: NA

DNA: TGTGCCAGCAGCCATACGACTAGCGGGGGACGCGAGCAGTACTTC
CDR3: CASSHTTSGGREQYF
J: TRBJ2-7
V: TRBV16
size: few
D: TRBD2

DNA: TGTGCCAGCAGCCCGAGGACTAGCGGGAGGGGAGAGACCCAGTACTTC
CDR3: CASSPRTSGRGETQYF
J: TRBJ2-5
V: TRBV11-2
size: NA
D: TRBD2

DNA: TGCGCCGACTCATGGCCCTCCTATAATTCACCCCTCCACTTT
CDR3: CADSWPSYNSPLHF
J: TRBJ1-6
V: TRBV23-1
size: NA
D: NA

DNA: TGTGCCAGCAGCCAAGGAAAGCTCGACACAGATACGCAGTATTTT
CDR3: CASSQGKLDTDTQYF
J: TRBJ2-3
V: TRBV3-1/TRBV3-2
size: NA
D: NA

DNA: TGTGCCAGCAGTTTGCGATCGGGACAGGGGTCCATGAACACTGAAGCTTTCTTT
CDR3: CASSLRSGQGSMNTEAFF
J: TRBJ1-1
V: TRBV27
size: NA
D: TRBD1

DNA: TGTGCCATCAGTGAAGGGCAGGGAGGGAAACTGTTTTTT
CDR3: CAISEGQGGKLFF
J: TRBJ1-4
V: TRBV10-3
size: NA
D: NA

DNA: TGTGCCAGCAGCTTGGCGGGGAGCGGGAGGACAGATACGCAGTATTTT
CDR3: CASSLAGSGRTDTQYF
J: TRBJ2-3
V: TRBV5-4
size: NA
D: TRBD2

DNA: TGTGCCAGCAGCGAAACCACAGGGGCCTATGGCTACACCTTC
CDR3: CASSETTGAYGYTF
J: TRBJ1-2
V: TRBV3-1/TRBV3-2
size: few
D: TRBD1

DNA: TGCGCCAGCAGCTGGAGCAGGACAGGGGATAACGAGCAGTACTTC
CDR3: CASSWSRTGDNEQYF
J: TRBJ2-7
V: TRBV5-1
size: NA
D: TRBD1

DNA: TGTGCCAGCAGTCCGGGGGGGGAGGGCAACTATGGCTACACCTTC
CDR3: CASSPGGEGNYGYTF
J: TRBJ1-2
V: TRBV6-5
size: NA
D: NA

DNA: TGTGCCAGTGGGGCTTGGGGGACAGGGAAAGCCGGGGAGCTGTTTTTT
CDR3: CASGAWGTGKAGELFF
J: TRBJ2-2
V: TRBV19
size: once
D: TRBD1

DNA: TGTGCCACCGAACCCGGGACTAGCGGGGGGAGAGGATATGAGCAGTTCTTC
CDR3: CATEPGTSGGRGYEQFF
J: TRBJ2-1
V: TRBV10-3
size: once
D: TRBD2

DNA: TGTGCCAGTAGTATCGTCGGGGGGGATAACTATGGCTACACCTTC
CDR3: CASSIVGGDNYGYTF
J: TRBJ1-2
V: TRBV19
size: NA
D: NA

DNA: TGTGCCAGCAGCCCGGGACAGGCAGATACGCAGTATTTT
CDR3: CASSPGQADTQYF
J: TRBJ2-3
V: TRBV5-4
size: NA
D: TRBD1

DNA: TGCGCCAGCAGCCAAGTTGTCTGGGGGAGCGGGGCTGGGGCCAACGTCCTGACTTTC
CDR3: CASSQVVWGSGAGANVLTF
J: TRBJ2-6
V: TRBV4-1
size: NA
D: TRBD2

DNA: TGTGCCAGCACGACGGGGGGACAAGAGACCCAGTACTTC
CDR3: CASTTGGQETQYF
J: TRBJ2-5
V: TRBV25-1
size: NA
D: TRBD2

DNA: TGTGCCAGCTCACCCTCTAGCGGCAGCAGGGAGACCCAGTACTTC
CDR3: CASSPSSGSRETQYF
J: TRBJ2-5
V: TRBV18
size: NA
D: TRBD2

DNA: TGTGCCAGCAGCTGGGACAGGGGGGGGACTGAAGCTTTCTTT
CDR3: CASSWDRGGTEAFF
J: TRBJ1-1
V: TRBV6-5
size: once
D: TRBD1

DNA: TGTGCCAGCAGTTCCCCAAACTCACAGGAAACCTTC
CDR3: CASSSPNSQETF
J: TRBJ2-7
V: TRBV6-5
size: NA
D: NA

DNA: TGTGCCAGCAGCTTAGAGTACAGGGGTACGCAGTATTTT
CDR3: CASSLEYRGTQYF
J: TRBJ2-3
V: TRBV11-2
size: NA
D: TRBD1

DNA: TGTGCCTGGAGGACAGAAGTGGGGTCGAGTTCACCCCTCCACTTT
CDR3: CAWRTEVGSSSPLHF
J: TRBJ1-6
V: TRBV30
size: NA
D: NA

DNA: TGTGCCAGCAGCTTTCGGGGAAGCAATGAGCAGTTCTTC
CDR3: CASSFRGSNEQFF
J: TRBJ2-1
V: TRBV7-2
size: NA
D: NA

DNA: TGTGCCAGTAGTATAGGAGGACTAGCGGGAGCTGAGCAGTTCTTC
CDR3: CASSIGGLAGAEQFF
J: TRBJ2-1
V: TRBV19
size: many
D: TRBD2

DNA: TGTGCCAGCAGCTTAGCGGCTAGCGGGATCGCCAAAAACATTCAGTACTTC
CDR3: CASSLAASGIAKNIQYF
J: TRBJ2-4
V: TRBV7-2
size: few
D: TRBD2

DNA: TGTGCCAACACAGGGGATAGCTATGGCTACACCTTC
CDR3: CANTGDSYGYTF
J: TRBJ1-2
V: TRBV2
size: NA
D: TRBD1

DNA: TGTGCCAGCAGCTCGCCGAGCGGGGGCATCGGACCCCTCCACTTT
CDR3: CASSSPSGGIGPLHF
J: TRBJ1-6
V: TRBV7-2
size: NA
D: NA

DNA: TGTGCCAGCATACCCCTTCGACTAGCGGGGAGGGAGCAGTACTTC
CDR3: CASIPLRLAGREQYF
J: TRBJ2-7
V: TRBV6-7
size: NA
D: TRBD2

DNA: TGTGCCAGCAGCTTGACTAGCCTCTACGAGCAGTACTTC
CDR3: CASSLTSLYEQYF
J: TRBJ2-7
V: TRBV5-6
size: NA
D: NA

DNA: TGTGCCAGCAGCGCCGGGACTAGCGGGGGCGATGAGCAGTTCTTC
CDR3: CASSAGTSGGDEQFF
J: TRBJ2-1
V: TRBV4-2
size: NA
D: TRBD2

DNA: TGTGCCAGCAGTGAGGCAAACTATGGCTACACCTTC
CDR3: CASSEANYGYTF
J: TRBJ1-2
V: TRBV2
size: NA
D: NA

DNA: TGTGCCACCAGTGATGCCGGGACTAGCGGGGGGTACCAAGAGACCCAGTACTTC
CDR3: CATSDAGTSGGYQETQYF
J: TRBJ2-5
V: TRBV24-1
size: NA
D: TRBD2

DNA: TGTGCCACCAGCAGGGGACACCTAGGTTCCATCACAGATACGCAGTATTTT
CDR3: CATSRGHLGSITDTQYF
J: TRBJ2-3
V: TRBV15
size: NA
D: NA

DNA: TGTGCCAGCAGTACCCGGGACAGGGGAGAGCAGTACTTC
CDR3: CASSTRDRGEQYF
J: TRBJ2-7
V: TRBV12-3/TRBV12-4
size: NA
D: TRBD1

DNA: TGTGCCAGCAGCCAAGTAACTCAGGGGGTGGAGACCCAGTACTTC
CDR3: CASSQVTQGVETQYF
J: TRBJ2-5
V: TRBV3-1/TRBV3-2
size: NA
D: TRBD1

DNA: TGTGCCAGCAGCCCGACTAGCGGGGTAAATGAGCAGTTCTTC
CDR3: CASSPTSGVNEQFF
J: TRBJ2-1
V: TRBV28
size: NA
D: TRBD2

DNA: TGCGCCAGCAGCTTGACGCCGGGGGATAACTATGGCTACACCTTC
CDR3: CASSLTPGDNYGYTF
J: TRBJ1-2
V: TRBV4-1
size: NA
D: NA

DNA: TGCGCCAGCAAAACGGAAGCGGCTAACTATGGCTACACCTTC
CDR3: CASKTEAANYGYTF
J: TRBJ1-2
V: TRBV5-1
size: NA
D: NA

DNA: TGTGCCAGCAGTGAGCAGCGGGGGAATGAGCAGTTCTTC
CDR3: CASSEQRGNEQFF
J: TRBJ2-1
V: TRBV6-4
size: NA
D: TRBD2

DNA: TGTGCCAGCAGTGAAGGCCTAGCGGGACTTGGCTCCTACAATGAGCAGTTCTTC
CDR3: CASSEGLAGLGSYNEQFF
J: TRBJ2-1
V: TRBV6-1
size: NA
D: TRBD2

DNA: TGCGCCAGCAGCTTGGGAGGTAGCACAGATACGCAGTATTTT
CDR3: CASSLGGSTDTQYF
J: TRBJ2-3
V: TRBV5-1
size: NA
D: NA

DNA: TGTGCCAGCAGGGACAGGCGGACCACAGATACGCAGTATTTT
CDR3: CASRDRRTTDTQYF
J: TRBJ2-3
V: TRBV6-5
size: NA
D: TRBD1

DNA: TGTGCCATCAGTGTCGTGACAGACTATGGCTACACCTTC
CDR3: CAISVVTDYGYTF
J: TRBJ1-2
V: TRBV10-3
size: once
D: NA

DNA: TGTGCCACCAGTGATTCAGGGGGTATCACTGAAGCTTTCTTT
CDR3: CATSDSGGITEAFF
J: TRBJ1-1
V: TRBV24-1
size: few
D: TRBD1

DNA: TGTGCCAGCAGTGAAGTTGGACAGGGTCATTCACCCCTCCACTTT
CDR3: CASSEVGQGHSPLHF
J: TRBJ1-6
V: TRBV25-1
size: NA
D: TRBD1

DNA: TGTGCCAGCAGTCCGTTAGCCGTGGAGACCCAGTACTTC
CDR3: CASSPLAVETQYF
J: TRBJ2-5
V: TRBV27
size: NA
D: NA